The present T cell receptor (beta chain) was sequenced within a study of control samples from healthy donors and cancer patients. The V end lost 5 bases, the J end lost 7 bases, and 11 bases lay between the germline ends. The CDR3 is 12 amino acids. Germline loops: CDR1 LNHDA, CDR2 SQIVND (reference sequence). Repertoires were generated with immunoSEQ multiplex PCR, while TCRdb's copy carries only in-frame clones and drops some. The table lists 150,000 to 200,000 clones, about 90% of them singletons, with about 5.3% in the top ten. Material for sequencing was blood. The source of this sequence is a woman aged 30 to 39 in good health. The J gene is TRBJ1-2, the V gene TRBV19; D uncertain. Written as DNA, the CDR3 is TGTGCCAGTAGTCCGCGGGAGGGTGGCTACACCTTC. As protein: CASSPREGGYTF.